The TCR beta chain under discussion was sequenced for a study of blood T cell repertoires in COVID-19. Study summary: Acute and convalescent COVID-19 samples came from the United States, Italy and Spain. PBMCs, B-cell-depleted T cells, or T cells were the source of the cDNA or gDNA that made up the material.

V was clipped by 2 bases and J by 6 bases; unmatched bases: 16. Per germline, CDR1 KGHSH and CDR2 LQKENI. The CDR3 is made up of 18 amino acids. As processed by the authors: Estimation of nucleated cell counts relied on the amplification of reference gene primers. Clones were sequenced by immunoSEQ multiplex PCR, and TCRdb holds only the in-frame ones, with some missing. D and trimming come from the DNA, and the V and J calls and clone size come from that table. The sample records about 99,000 clones, around nine tenths being singletons. This chain links TRBV18 with TRBJ1-2; 9 bases align to TRBD1. This receptor was identified in a human donor in a cohort sampled during active COVID-19. Sequences were obtained from peripheral blood. The CDR3 loop reads CASSPSGQGNLMSDGYTF. Here the CDR3 DNA reads TGTGCCAGCTCACCATCCGGACAGGGGAACCTAATGTCGGATGGCTACACCTTC.